This note documents a single T cell receptor beta chain sequence. Its antigen remains unknown. Clones were sequenced by immunoSEQ multiplex PCR, and TCRdb holds only the in-frame ones, with some missing. The sample includes roughly 1,000,000 clones, approximately 80% seen only once; the top ten take roughly 0.57%. Trimming took 4 bases from V and 13 from J; bases not matched to a gene: 20. Germline values: CDR1 MDHEN, CDR2 SYDVKM. This CDR3 comprises 16 residues. The data derive from a study of shared clonotypes between healthy human individuals. Regarding the study as a whole: Across subsets, estimated richness was generally greater for naive than for memory populations. Relative to their counterparts shared across all four donors, non-shared clonotypes exhibited diminished generation probabilities.

Sequencing used memory CD4+ T cells from PBMCs. Subset meaning: CD45RA-negative fraction. The chain recombines TRBV28 with TRBJ2-5; 8 nucleotides align to TRBD1. This receptor was obtained from a man younger than 35 in good health. Some clones in this sample may be carry-over from other donors' samples. This CDR3 reads CASSWVPGQASYERYF. For the CDR3, the DNA is TGTGCCAGCAGTTGGGTTCCGGGACAGGCGTCCTACGAGCGGTACTTC. Drawing the rest from reference TRBV28 and TRBJ2-5, the complete variable domain is DVKVTQSSRYLVKRTGEKVFLECVQDMDHENMFWYRQDPGLGLRLIYFSYDVKMKEKGDIPEGYSVSREKKERFSLILESASTNQTSMYLCASSWVPGQASYERYFGPGTRLLVL.